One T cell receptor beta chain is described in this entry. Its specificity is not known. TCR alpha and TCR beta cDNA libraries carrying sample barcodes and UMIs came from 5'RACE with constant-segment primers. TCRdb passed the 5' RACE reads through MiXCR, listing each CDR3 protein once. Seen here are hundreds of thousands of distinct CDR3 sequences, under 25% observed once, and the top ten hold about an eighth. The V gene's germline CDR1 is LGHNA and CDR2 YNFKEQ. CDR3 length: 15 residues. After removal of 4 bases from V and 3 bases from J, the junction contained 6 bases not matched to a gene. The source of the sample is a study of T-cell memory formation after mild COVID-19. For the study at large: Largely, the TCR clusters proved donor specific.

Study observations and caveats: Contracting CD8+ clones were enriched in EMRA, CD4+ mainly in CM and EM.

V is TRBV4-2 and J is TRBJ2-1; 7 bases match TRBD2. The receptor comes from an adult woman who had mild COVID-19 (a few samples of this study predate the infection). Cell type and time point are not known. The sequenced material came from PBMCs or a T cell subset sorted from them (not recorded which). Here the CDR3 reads CASSPRLADYNEQFF. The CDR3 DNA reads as TGTGCCAGCAGCCCCCGACTAGCTGACTACAATGAGCAGTTCTTC.